The clone carrying this T cell receptor beta chain showed up just a few times. Its cognate antigen is unknown. Repertoires were generated with immunoSEQ multiplex PCR, while TCRdb's copy carries only in-frame clones and drops some. The sample shows 40,000 to 60,000 clones, around 83% of them seen only once. This record belongs to a study of early stage breast cancer tumors. General study findings and limits: Tumors had roughly 2.4-fold higher T cell density and higher clonality than adjacent normal breast tissue.

The V gene's germline CDR1 is LNHDA and CDR2 SQIVND (reference sequence). Deletions cut 5 bases from V and 8 bases from J, with 15 bases between. CDR3 length: 13 residues. Sequencing used blood. The TCR originated in a person between 50 and 60 years old with breast cancer. The rearrangement links TRBV19 to TRBJ1-2; D remains ambiguous. CDR3 region: CASSPSLVQGYTF. Written as DNA, the CDR3 is TGTGCCAGTAGTCCCAGTTTGGTTCAAGGCTACACCTTC.